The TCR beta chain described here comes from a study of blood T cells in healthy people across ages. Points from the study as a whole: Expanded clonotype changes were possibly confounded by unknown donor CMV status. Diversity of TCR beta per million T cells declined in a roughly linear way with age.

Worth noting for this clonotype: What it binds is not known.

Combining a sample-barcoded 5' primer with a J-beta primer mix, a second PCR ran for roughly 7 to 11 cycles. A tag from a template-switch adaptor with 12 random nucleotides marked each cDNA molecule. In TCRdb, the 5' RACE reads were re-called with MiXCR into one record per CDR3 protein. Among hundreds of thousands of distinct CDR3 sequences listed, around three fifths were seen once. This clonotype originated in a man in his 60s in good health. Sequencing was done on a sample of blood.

The CDR3 DNA follows: TGCAGCGTTGTACGGGGGAGCTATGGCTACACCTTC. It yields the protein CSVVRGSYGYTF. The V call is TRBV29-1, the J call TRBJ1-2; TRBD1 is a possible D gene (5 bases). Trimming left V 4 bases short and J 4 bases short, with 10 bases between. Looked up from germline, CDR1 is SQVTM and CDR2 is ANQGSEA. The CDR3 is 12 residues long.